These 21 T cell receptor beta chains were sequenced from one sample in a study of OX40 agonist ivuxolimab in advanced cancers. The assay was immunoSEQ multiplex PCR, and TCRdb's table has in-frame clones only and misses some. The table records around 76,000 clones, about 82% of them present only once. The material was CD4+ or CD8+ T cells sorted from blood, obtained in a trial of the OX40 agonist ivuxolimab. The receptor set was obtained from an adult with an advanced solid tumor such as melanoma, head and neck, liver or kidney cancer.

The V and J genes are TRBV7-2 and TRBJ2-7, with 7 bases matching TRBD1. Unmatched junction bases numbered 19, after V lost 7 bases and J lost 7 bases. The CDR3 is 16 residues long. In germline, CDR1 is SGHTA, CDR2 FQGNSA. The CDR3 region is CASNRDRVAFSGEQYF. In DNA form, the CDR3 reads TGTGCCAGCAACCGTGACAGGGTAGCGTTTTCGGGGGAGCAGTACTTC.

V usage is TRBV27 and J usage is TRBJ1-2; 7 bases line up with TRBD1. J lost 5 bases, V lost 2 bases, and 5 bases had no gene match. This CDR3 spans 14 amino acids. Germline values: CDR1 MNHEY, CDR2 SMNVEV (reference sequence). CDR3 protein: CASSLARGRYGYTF. DNA of the CDR3: TGTGCCAGCAGTTTAGCCAGGGGGAGGTATGGCTACACCTTC.

The chain couples TRBV2 to TRBJ2-1; 9 positions agree with TRBD1. CDR3 length equals 13 residues. The germline V gene has CDR1 SNHLY and CDR2 FYNNEI. Losses at the gene ends were 6 bases for V and 9 bases for J; bases not matched to a gene: 6. Here the CDR3 reads CASRGQGRGEQFF. DNA of the CDR3: TGTGCCAGCAGGGGACAGGGTAGAGGTGAGCAGTTCTTC.

The gene calls are TRBV7-2 and TRBJ1-1; D gene ambiguous. This CDR3 comprises 15 residues. Trimming cost V 5 bases and J 1 base, with 14 bases left between them. CDR1 is SGHTA and CDR2 is FQGNSA in the germline V gene. The CDR3 DNA reads as TGTGCCAGCAGCGTAAGTCCCACATGGAACACTGAAGCTTTCTTT. This translates into CASSVSPTWNTEAFF.

The rearrangement uses TRBV18 and TRBJ2-2, with a possible D match to TRBD2 (5 bases). Germline-derived CDR1 and CDR2 are KGHSH and LQKENI. CDR3 length equals 16 residues. V lost 2 bases and J lost 5, with 15 bases in between. The CDR3 nucleotides are TGTGCCAGCTCACCATTTGACCATAGCGAGACCGGGGAGCTGTTTTTT. It codes for CASSPFDHSETGELFF. Supplemented by reference TRBV18 and TRBJ2-2, the full variable domain reads NAGVMQNPRHLVRRRGQEARLRCSPMKGHSHVYWYRQLPEEGLKFMVYLQKENIIDESGMPKERFSAEFPKEGPSILRIQQVVRGDSAAYFCASSPFDHSETGELFFGEGSRLTVL.

The chain carries TRBV9 and TRBJ1-3, with D maybe TRBD1 (5 bases). There are 16 residues in the CDR3. V was pared by 0 bases and J by 2 bases, with 12 bases between. Germline-derived CDR1 and CDR2 are SGDLS and YYNGEE. CDR3 residues: CASSVGGWATGNTIYF. For the CDR3, the DNA is TGTGCCAGCAGCGTAGGGGGGTGGGCGACTGGAAACACCATATATTTT.

The chain recombines TRBV19 with TRBJ2-7, with 12 positions matching TRBD1. Germline V gene data show CDR1 as LNHDA and CDR2 as SQIVND (reference sequence). The CDR3 length is 14 residues. Trimming removed 5 bases from V and 7 bases from J; junction bases left unmatched: 6. The CDR3: CASSGGQGAREQYF. The CDR3 nucleotides are TGTGCCAGTAGTGGGGGACAGGGGGCGCGAGAGCAGTACTTC.

The chain links TRBV27 to TRBJ2-3, with D perhaps being TRBD1 or TRBD2 (5 bases each). V dropped 0 bases and J dropped 5 bases, with 15 bases sitting between them. This CDR3 region has 16 residues. Germline V gene data show CDR1 as MNHEY and CDR2 as SMNVEV (reference sequence). In nucleotides, the CDR3 is TGTGCCAGCAGTTTATCCAGGGACCTGGGTTTAGATACGCAGTATTTT. It translates to CASSLSRDLGLDTQYF.

V is TRBV7-2 and J is TRBJ2-5, with D hard to call. Germline V gene lookup returns CDR1 SGHTA and CDR2 FQGNSA. The CDR3 is made up of 14 amino acids. With 2 bases removed from V and 2 bases from J, the gap between germline ends came to 9 bases. Written as DNA, the CDR3 is TGTGCCAGCAGCTTACTGGGCCAACAAGAGACCCAGTACTTC. Translated, it gives CASSLLGQQETQYF.

The chain joins TRBV18 to TRBJ2-3, with TRBD2 matching 8 bases. Germline CDR1 reads KGHSH; CDR2 reads LQKENI. This CDR3 comprises 14 residues. V shed 4 bases and J 3 bases; nucleotides not matched to a gene: 3. The CDR3 spells CASSLTSETDTQYF. The CDR3 nucleotides read TGTGCCAGCTCACTGACTAGCGAGACAGATACGCAGTATTTT.

The chain uses TRBV9 and TRBJ1-2; tentative D call: TRBD1 (6 bases). The germline V and J ends were trimmed by 0 bases and 8 bases, with 26 bases remaining between them. CDR1 is SGDLS and CDR2 is YYNGEE in the germline V gene. This CDR3 region has 18 residues. The CDR3 DNA follows: TGTGCCAGCAGCGTAGGATCCGGGACACGGACGTCTTGGGGGGGCTACACCTTC. This codes for CASSVGSGTRTSWGGYTF.

The V and J genes are TRBV6-6 and TRBJ2-7; maybe TRBD2 (5 bases). This CDR3 has 14 residues. V was clipped by 6 bases and J by 9 bases, with 21 bases between them. Germline lookup yields CDR1 MNHNY and CDR2 SVGAGI (reference sequence). The CDR3 DNA reads as TGTGCCAGCAGCTATCCGGCTAGCCTGGTGGGGCAGTACTTC. Its translation: CASSYPASLVGQYF.

The chain is built from TRBV7-2 and TRBJ2-3; D possibly matches TRBD1 or TRBD2 (5 bases each). V was cut by 3 bases and J by 2 bases, with 24 bases left in between. The CDR3 loop spans 19 amino acids. CDR1 is SGHTA, CDR2 FQGNSA, per germline. This CDR3 is CASSLVGGGAGPLTDTQYF. DNA for the CDR3: TGTGCCAGCAGCTTGGTCGGAGGTGGGGCTGGCCCCCTCACAGATACGCAGTATTTT.

The gene calls are TRBV6-6 and TRBJ2-5; no clear D. Germline loops: CDR1 MNHNY, CDR2 SVGAGI (reference sequence). The CDR3 totals 12 residues. The ends were cut back, 2 bases at V and 4 bases at J, with 5 bases in the middle. DNA for the CDR3: TGTGCCAGCAGTTACAGGAGAGAGACCCAGTACTTC. Residues: CASSYRRETQYF.

J is TRBJ2-3 and V is TRBV10-3; D possibly corresponds to TRBD2 (6 bases). Trimming pared 7 bases from V and 8 bases from J, leaving 10 bases between. From germline, CDR1 is ENHRY and CDR2 SYGVKD. The length of the CDR3 is 11 residues. The CDR3 here is CAIKQEGTQYF. The CDR3 DNA reads TGTGCCATCAAACAGGAGGGTACGCAGTATTTT.

The J gene is TRBJ2-1, the V gene TRBV19; 11 positions match TRBD1. Germline CDR1 and CDR2: LNHDA and SQIVND (reference sequence). The trim removed 5 bases at V and 7 bases at J, leaving 4 bases unmatched. CDR3 length: 14 residues. This CDR3 is CASSGTGGRNEQFF. In DNA form, the CDR3 reads TGTGCCAGTAGTGGGACAGGGGGTAGGAATGAGCAGTTCTTC. The variable domain in full, with the rest retrieved from reference TRBV19 and TRBJ2-1, is DGGITQSPKYLFRKEGQNVTLSCEQNLNHDAMYWYRQDPGQGLRLIYYSQIVNDFQKGDIAEGYSVSREKKESFPLTVTSAQKNPTAFYLCASSGTGGRNEQFFGPGTRLTVL.

The count of this clone is one. The V and J genes are TRBV18 and TRBJ2-7; 7 positions agree with TRBD2. Per the germline V gene, CDR1 is KGHSH and CDR2 is LQKENI. This CDR3 contains 14 residues. With V trimmed by 3 bases and J by 0 bases, 2 bases remained unmatched. In DNA form, the CDR3 reads TGTGCCAGCTCACCCTGGGGGGGCTCCTACGAGCAGTACTTC. It specifies CASSPWGGSYEQYF. Full variable domain (missing parts from reference TRBV18 and TRBJ2-7): NAGVMQNPRHLVRRRGQEARLRCSPMKGHSHVYWYRQLPEEGLKFMVYLQKENIIDESGMPKERFSAEFPKEGPSILRIQQVVRGDSAAYFCASSPWGGSYEQYFGPGTRLTVT.

At least ten counts were recorded for this clone. This chain joins TRBV11-2 and TRBJ1-3, with 7 bases aligning to TRBD1. V lost 7 bases to trimming and J lost 4 bases; unmatched junction nucleotides: 7. The CDR3 consists of 14 residues. Looked up from germline, CDR1 is SGHAT and CDR2 is FQNNGV. CDR3 region: CASNPGTAGNTIYF. DNA of the CDR3: TGTGCCAGCAACCCCGGGACAGCCGGAAACACCATATATTTT.

The chain uses TRBV9 and TRBJ1-2; D gene uncertain. The V gene's germline CDR1 is SGDLS and CDR2 YYNGEE. The CDR3 runs 16 residues. Trimming shortened V by 5 bases and J by 6 bases, and 23 bases separated the two germline ends. CDR3 coding DNA: TGTGCCAGCAGTTCTACCCCGGTGCAGCGCAAACATGGCTACACCTTC. Amino acid sequence: CASSSTPVQRKHGYTF.

The rearrangement links TRBV12-5 to TRBJ1-1; no clear D gene. This CDR3 comprises 18 residues. V was pared by 5 bases and J by 0 bases, with 22 bases between. Per germline, CDR1 LGHNT and CDR2 FRNRAP. CDR3 DNA sequence: TGTGCTAGTGGTACCCGGAAGCCCGAAACGGGAATGAACACTGAAGCTTTCTTT. Its translation: CASGTRKPETGMNTEAFF.

The chain uses TRBV9 and TRBJ1-2, with TRBD1 matching 7 bases. This CDR3 spans 14 amino acids. Germline assignment: CDR1 SGDLS and CDR2 YYNGEE. The V gene end was trimmed by 4 bases and the J gene end by 7 bases; junction bases not matched to a gene: 10. CDR3 amino acids: CASSPTGNGAGYTF. CDR3 nucleotides: TGTGCCAGCAGCCCGACAGGGAACGGTGCTGGCTACACCTTC.